Presented here are 30 T cell receptor beta chains from one specimen sequenced in a study of radiation and T cells in renal cell carcinoma. Noted time point: baseline pretreatment blood. Indicated treatment: 15 Gy SBRT to primary tumor, nephrectomy 4 weeks later. The repertoire was sequenced with immunoSEQ multiplex PCR; TCRdb's copy has only in-frame clones and lacks some. The sample records about 160,000 clones, about 87% being singletons. The source material was blood, sampled from a patient whose treatment included radiotherapy and nephrectomy. These receptors were collected from a woman in her 70s with renal cell carcinoma.

The rearrangement uses TRBV9 and TRBJ1-2; possible D gene TRBD1, 5 bases. The V end was cut by 3 bases, the J end by 8 bases, with 14 bases between. This CDR3 comprises 13 residues. Germline V lookup: CDR1 SGDLS, CDR2 YYNGEE. CDR3 bases: TGTGCCAGCAGCGAGGGACCAACTAGGGGCTACACCTTC. The encoded protein is CASSEGPTRGYTF. Complete variable domain (other parts from reference TRBV9 and TRBJ1-2): DSGVTQTPKHLITATGQRVTLRCSPRSGDLSVYWYQQSLDQGLQFLIQYYNGEERAKGNILERFSAQQFPDLHSELNLSSLELGDSALYFCASSEGPTRGYTFGSGTRLTVV.

The rearrangement uses TRBV9 and TRBJ1-2, with D tentatively TRBD1 (5 bases). CDR1 SGDLS and CDR2 YYNGEE come from the germline V gene. CDR3 length: 16 amino acids. Trimming removed 4 bases at V and 1 base at J, with 17 bases between. The CDR3, as DNA: TGTGCCAGCAGCCTCAGCTTTGCAGGGAATAACTATGGCTACACCTTC. It specifies CASSLSFAGNNYGYTF.

This clone was detected only once. V and J are TRBV5-1 and TRBJ2-1, with a tentative D call TRBD2 (6 bases). This CDR3 spans 15 amino acids. Germline V gene sequence: CDR1 SGHRS, CDR2 YFSETQ. The V end was cut by 1 base, the J end by 0 bases, with 8 bases between. In nucleotides, the CDR3 is TGCGCCAGCAGCTTGATGGGGGGCTCCTACAATGAGCAGTTCTTC. Protein sequence: CASSLMGGSYNEQFF.

This chain connects TRBV30 to TRBJ2-5; D unclear. Trimming took off 3 bases at V and 5 bases at J, with 7 bases between the two ends. CDR1 and CDR2 (germline): GTSNPN, SVGIG (reference sequence). The CDR3 totals 11 residues. CDR3 DNA sequence: TGTGCCTGGAGGAGGATTGAGACCCAGTACTTC. It translates to CAWRRIETQYF.

The chain combines TRBV7-2 with TRBJ2-2; perhaps TRBD1 as D (6 bases). Germline V gives CDR1 SGHTA, CDR2 FQGNSA. The length of the CDR3 is 15 residues. With 3 bases removed from V and 2 bases from J, the gap between germline ends came to 10 bases. The CDR3 region is CASSLAGDNTGELFF. In nucleotides, the CDR3 is TGTGCCAGCAGCTTGGCAGGGGATAACACCGGGGAGCTGTTTTTT.

This chain links TRBV19 with TRBJ1-5; no firm D call. Trimming removed 9 bases at V and 0 bases at J, with 12 bases between. Germline CDR1 LNHDA, CDR2 SQIVND (reference sequence). The CDR3 length is 14 residues. CDR3 in amino acids: CASSYGVSNQPQHF. DNA of the CDR3: TGTGCCAGCTCCTACGGGGTTAGCAATCAGCCCCAGCATTTT.

The chain is built from TRBV7-2 and TRBJ2-7; 11 positions match TRBD2. Trimming at V came to 3 bases and at J to 4 bases, leaving 5 bases not matched to a gene. Germline CDR1 is SGHTA and CDR2 is FQGNSA. This CDR3 has 15 residues. The CDR3 protein is CASSLAGTSGYEQYF. The CDR3 DNA follows: TGTGCCAGCAGCTTGGCCGGGACTAGCGGTTACGAGCAGTACTTC.

The chain combines TRBV7-2 with TRBJ2-1; 14 nucleotides agree with TRBD2. V gave up 4 bases and J gave up 11 bases; unmatched junction bases: 7. This CDR3 spans 15 amino acids. CDR1 is SGHTA and CDR2 is FQGNSA in the germline V gene. CDR3 DNA: TGTGCCAGCAGCTCGGGACTAGCGGGGGAAGGTAAGCAGTTCTTC. This encodes CASSSGLAGEGKQFF.

The V call is TRBV2, the J call TRBJ1-2, with D tentatively TRBD1 (6 bases). This CDR3 has 14 amino acids. V lost 5 bases and J 4 bases, leaving 14 bases between the germline ends. Germline V gene lookup returns CDR1 SNHLY and CDR2 FYNNEI. CDR3 sequence (DNA): TGTGCCAGCAGTACCCGGACAGTTGGCTATGGCTACACCTTC. Protein: CASSTRTVGYGYTF.

In its sample, this clone was seen a few times. V and J are TRBV27 and TRBJ1-6, with D possibly TRBD1 on 6 matching bases. The CDR3 runs 16 residues. Germline assignment: CDR1 MNHEY and CDR2 SMNVEV (reference sequence). Trimming stripped 0 bases from V and 6 bases from J, with 12 bases between. In DNA, the CDR3 is TGTGCCAGCAGTTTATCGGGGGCGGTCCCTAATTCACCCCTCCACTTT. Translation gives CASSLSGAVPNSPLHF.

The chain is built from TRBV19 and TRBJ1-2, with D possibly TRBD1 on 5 matching bases. Germline CDR1 LNHDA, CDR2 SQIVND (reference sequence). This CDR3 comprises 15 residues. Trimming removed 3 bases at V and 4 bases at J, with 15 bases between. CDR3 sequence (DNA): TGTGCCAGTAGTATCACAGGCAGGGAGACCTATGGCTACACCTTC. This translates into CASSITGRETYGYTF.

The chain couples TRBV29-1 to TRBJ1-2; 7 bases align to TRBD1. In germline, CDR1 is SQVTM, CDR2 ANQGSEA. CDR3 size: 13 residues. V lost 0 bases and J lost 8; bases outside the gene matches: 6. CDR3 sequence: CSVEEWPGGGYTF. In DNA, the CDR3 is TGCAGCGTTGAAGAATGGCCAGGGGGAGGCTACACCTTC. The variable domain in full, completed from reference TRBV29-1 and TRBJ1-2, reads SAVISQKPSRDICQRGTSLTIQCQVDSQVTMMFWYRQQPGQSLTLIATANQGSEATYESGFVIDKFPISRPNLTFSTLTVSNMSPEDSSIYLCSVEEWPGGGYTFGSGTRLTVV.

V and J are TRBV6-5 and TRBJ1-4, with D unresolved. Trimming pared 5 bases from V and 4 bases from J, leaving 11 bases between. CDR3 length equals 14 residues. CDR1 is MNHEY and CDR2 is SVGAGI in the germline V gene. The CDR3 nucleotides read TGTGCCAGCAGTCACCAGATTAATAATGAAAAACTGTTTTTT. Translating it yields CASSHQINNEKLFF.

V is TRBV9 and J is TRBJ1-6; 7 bases align to TRBD1. The CDR3 is 16 residues long. The germline CDR1 and CDR2 sequences are SGDLS and YYNGEE. The V segment lost 2 bases and the J segment 4 bases; nucleotides outside the gene matches: 6. The CDR3 DNA follows: TGTGCCAGCAGCGTTACAGGGGCTCCATATAATTCACCCCTCCACTTT. This translates into CASSVTGAPYNSPLHF.

This clone came up once. The V call is TRBV10-1, the J call TRBJ1-6; 9 bases map to TRBD1. J gave up 2 bases and V 6 bases, and 11 bases lay outside the gene matches. The CDR3 covers 18 residues. Germline V gene sequence: CDR1 WNHNN, CDR2 SYGVQD (reference sequence). The CDR3 sequence is CASRGTGIPSPYNSPLHF. CDR3 coding DNA: TGCGCCAGCAGGGGGACAGGGATCCCTTCCCCCTATAATTCACCCCTCCACTTT.

The rearrangement links TRBV5-1 to TRBJ2-5; D is unresolved. V dropped 0 bases and J dropped 5 bases, with 11 bases sitting between them. CDR3 size: 14 residues. Germline V gene sequence: CDR1 SGHRS, CDR2 YFSETQ. CDR3 residues: CASSLAPPTETQYF. In nucleotides, the CDR3 is TGCGCCAGCAGCTTGGCCCCACCGACGGAGACCCAGTACTTC.

This chain uses TRBV30 with TRBJ1-2; D is possibly TRBD1 (5 bases). Germline V gene data show CDR1 as GTSNPN and CDR2 as SVGIG (reference sequence). Deletions cut 0 bases from V and 10 bases from J, with 12 bases between. CDR3 length: 12 residues. In nucleotides, the CDR3 is TGTGCCTGGAGTGTACGGGGGGATCCCTACACCTTC. Amino acids: CAWSVRGDPYTF.

This chain joins TRBV7-9 and TRBJ2-7; 9 bases align to TRBD1. Per germline, CDR1 SEHNR and CDR2 FQNEAQ (reference sequence). After removal of 4 bases from V and 1 base from J, the junction contained 5 bases not matched to a gene. The CDR3 sequence is 15 residues long. DNA of the CDR3: TGTGCCAGCAGCTCGTCGGGACAGGGATCCTACGAGCAGTACTTC. Its translation is CASSSSGQGSYEQYF.

The chain combines TRBV28 with TRBJ1-2, with D tentatively TRBD1 (5 bases). The V gene's germline CDR1 is MDHEN and CDR2 SYDVKM. The CDR3 loop spans 15 amino acids. V was clipped by 2 bases and J by 5 bases, with 15 bases between them. The CDR3 DNA reads TGTGCCAGCAGTTTAGAGGGGAAGGGGTCTTATGGCTACACCTTC. Its protein product is CASSLEGKGSYGYTF.

The chain is built from TRBV30 and TRBJ1-5; D perhaps matches TRBD1 (5 bases). CDR3 length: 13 residues. The V gene's germline CDR1 is GTSNPN and CDR2 SVGIG (reference sequence). Trimming left V 2 bases short and J 7 bases short, with 12 bases between. The CDR3 coding sequence is TGTGCCTGGAGTCTCAGGGTAGGCCAGCCCCAGCATTTT. Translation gives CAWSLRVGQPQHF.

The chain carries TRBV21-1 and TRBJ2-7. TRBV21-1 is a known pseudogene. This CDR3 spans 10 amino acids. The CDR3 sequence is CASMGIEQYF. In nucleotides, the CDR3 is TGTGCCAGCATGGGAATCGAGCAGTACTTC.

In its sample, this clone was seen a few times. The rearrangement joins TRBV6-5 to TRBJ1-1; unclear D gene. Between the trimmed V and J ends, which lost 2 bases and 7 bases, there was a span of 14 bases. The germline V gene has CDR1 MNHEY and CDR2 SVGAGI. This CDR3 has 14 amino acids. CDR3 nucleotide sequence: TGTGCCAGCAGTTACAAACGGGGTGACGGTGAAGCTTTCTTT. Amino acids: CASSYKRGDGEAFF.

The chain links TRBV5-4 to TRBJ1-1, with D maybe TRBD1 (5 bases). Germline CDR1 SGHNT, CDR2 YYREEE (reference sequence). This CDR3 has 15 amino acids. V was clipped by 0 bases and J by 0 bases, with 9 bases between them. DNA for the CDR3: TGTGCCAGCAGCTTGGTTGGGGCTATGAACACTGAAGCTTTCTTT. The encoded protein is CASSLVGAMNTEAFF. Using reference TRBV5-4 and TRBJ1-1 for the parts outside the CDR3, the full variable domain is ETGVTQSPTHLIKTRGQQVTLRCSSQSGHNTVSWYQQALGQGPQFIFQYYREEENGRGNFPPRFSGLQFPNYSSELNVNALELDDSALYLCASSLVGAMNTEAFFGQGTRLTVV.

The chain combines TRBV2 with TRBJ2-1; D uncertain. Germline CDR1 SNHLY, CDR2 FYNNEI. The CDR3 runs to 13 residues. Trimming cost V 2 bases and J 2 bases, with 4 bases left between them. For the CDR3, the DNA is TGTGCCAGCAGTGAATCCACCTACAATGAGCAGTTCTTC. Translating it yields CASSESTYNEQFF.

The gene calls are TRBV5-1 and TRBJ2-4; D gene ambiguous. Germline assignment: CDR1 SGHRS and CDR2 YFSETQ. V lost 0 bases, J lost 0 bases, and 10 bases lay in between. The CDR3 totals 16 residues. The CDR3 DNA is TGCGCCAGCAGCTTGGGACGGAATCTAGCCAAAAACATTCAGTACTTC. Translated, it gives CASSLGRNLAKNIQYF.

CDR3 sequence: CASTGGTDPTGANVLTF. In DNA, the CDR3 is TGTGCCAGCACGGGCGGGACAGACCCAACAGGGGCCAACGTCCTGACTTTC. The chain carries TRBV5-4 and TRBJ2-6, with TRBD1 as a possible D gene (7 bases). The CDR3 length is 17 residues. CDR1 and CDR2 from the germline V gene are SGHNT and YYREEE (reference sequence). V dropped 6 bases and J dropped 4 bases, with 20 bases sitting between them.

The chain joins TRBV6-5 to TRBJ1-2; 9 positions match TRBD1. The CDR3 covers 15 residues. Germline CDR1 MNHEY, CDR2 SVGAGI. V shed 2 bases and J 10 bases; nucleotides not matched to a gene: 11. The CDR3 here is CASSYNPRTGDDYTF. CDR3 nucleotide sequence: TGTGCCAGCAGTTACAACCCCAGGACAGGGGACGACTACACCTTC.

Only a few counts were recorded for this clone. Other nucleotide sequences in the sample specify the same CDR3. The V gene is TRBV19, the J gene TRBJ2-7; D not certain. Germline V CDR1 and CDR2: LNHDA, SQIVND (reference sequence). This CDR3 region has 12 residues. Trimming stripped 3 bases from V and 3 bases from J, with 6 bases between. The CDR3 protein is CASSIGGYEQYF. CDR3 bases: TGTGCCAGTAGTATCGGTGGCTACGAGCAGTACTTC.

The chain couples TRBV5-1 to TRBJ1-1; 8 bases agree with TRBD1. Germline CDR1 reads SGHRS; CDR2 reads YFSETQ. Trimming cost V 0 bases and J 4 bases; bases outside gene matches: 8. The CDR3 consists of 16 residues. The CDR3 DNA reads as TGCGCCAGCAGCTTGGTCCAGGGGGCAACGGGCACTGAAGCTTTCTTT. This translates into CASSLVQGATGTEAFF.

This clone occurred once. This chain joins TRBV4-3 and TRBJ2-3, with D unresolved. The germline V gene encodes CDR1 LGHNA and CDR2 YSLEER. There are 15 residues in the CDR3. The V end was cut by 4 bases, the J end by 2 bases, with 13 bases between. The CDR3 region has the DNA TGCGCCAGCAGCCTAAGTCGCCGGGCCACAGATACGCAGTATTTT. This gives the protein CASSLSRRATDTQYF.